Listed below are T cell receptor beta chains from one sample, sequenced in a study of blood T cells in healthy people across ages. Using its own MiXCR run on the 5' RACE reads, TCRdb lists one record per CDR3 protein. The sample has about 840,000 distinct CDR3 sequences, about 29% seen once; the top ten hold 9.5% to 13%. The same sample was also studied in work on T cells of mothers and their children.

Sequencing used blood. The receptors stem from a woman aged 40 to 50 in good health. The CDR3 runs from the conserved cysteine through the conserved F or W. D genes are given only for firm matches. Part of the rows lack a size; the others show once, few, many or a class for expanded clones.

d_gene,j_gene,abundance,v_gene,CDR3nt,CDR3aa
-,TRBJ1-6,few,TRBV5-1,TGCGCCAGCAGGGCAGGGAGTAATTCACCCCTCCACTTT,CASRAGSNSPLHF
-,TRBJ1-1,-,TRBV27,TGTGCCAGCAGTTCCAAGGGGGAGGCTGAAGCTTTCTTT,CASSSKGEAEAFF
-,TRBJ2-7,many,TRBV28,TGTGCCAGCTACGCGGTCCTGGGAAGCTCCTACGAGCAGTACTTC,CASYAVLGSSYEQYF
-,TRBJ1-5,-,TRBV7-2,TGTACCAGCAGCCCGGACAGACTTAGCAATCAGCCCCAGCATTTT,CTSSPDRLSNQPQHF
-,TRBJ2-7,many,TRBV12-3/TRBV12-4,TGTGCCAGCAGTTTTGGCACCCAGGGTGAGCAGTACTTC,CASSFGTQGEQYF
-,TRBJ1-1,-,TRBV7-9,TGTGCCAGCAGCCACGGAGGGGTAGGCACTGAAGCTTTCTTT,CASSHGGVGTEAFF
-,TRBJ2-7,many,TRBV7-2,TGTGCCAGCAGCTTAGCCCCTGGGAATTCCTACGAGCAGTACTTC,CASSLAPGNSYEQYF
TRBD2,TRBJ2-7,-,TRBV4-2,TGTGCCAGCAGCCAAGGTCGGCTAGCGGGGGGCGAGCAGTACTTC,CASSQGRLAGGEQYF
-,TRBJ2-7,many,TRBV29-1,TGCAGCGTCGGAAAAGGGTACGAGCAGTACTTC,CSVGKGYEQYF
-,TRBJ2-7,-,TRBV5-1,TGCGCCAGCAGCTTAGTGGGTCATCCCTACAATGAGCAGTACTTC,CASSLVGHPYNEQYF
-,TRBJ1-5,few,TRBV4-1,TGCGCCAGCAGCCAAGAGCCGGGGTGGGGGGCGGGGGTTTTGCAGCCCCAGCATTTT,CASSQEPGWGAGVLQPQHF
-,TRBJ1-1,few,TRBV10-3,TGTGCCATCAGTGAGTCGAAGATGAACACTGAAGCTTTCTTT,CAISESKMNTEAFF